One T cell receptor beta chain is described in this entry. This clone has just one count. Its binding antigen is unknown. Per-base quality was not reported, and no clone a single base away is much larger than it. TCRbeta CDR3 regions were amplified from genomic DNA using the immunoSEQ Assay, a bias-controlled multiplex PCR. Turning to the authors' computational methods: The number of nucleated cells in each sample was estimated from the amplification of reference gene primers within the assay. To quantify the absolute abundance of each unique TCRbeta CDR3 rearrangement, sequence reads were collapsed and filtered. For each sample, productive Simpson clonality was calculated by taking the square root of Simpson's diversity index across productive rearrangements. TCRdb holds this immuneACCESS table with in-frame rearrangements only. Some clones are missing; in checked studies, unresolved V genes explain under half, and the rest has no known cause. V and J calls and clone size follow that table, whereas D and trimming were derived from the DNA. The sample table shows fewer than 700,000 clones, and about 88% are seen once. The ten largest clones add up to roughly 7.4% of the sample.

These data are taken from a study of blood T cell repertoires in COVID-19 (dated by TCRdb to about 2020). For the wider study: Samples covering the acute and convalescent phases of COVID-19 were provided by collaborators in the United States, Italy and Spain. The prospective study material was composed of cDNA or gDNA derived from T cells, B-cell-depleted T cells, or PBMCs. Subjects who had been exposed to COVID-19, were actively infected with it, or had recovered from it provided the deeply sampled blood TCRbeta repertoires that made up the dataset. The repertoires were released in a freely available public database intended as a resource for research on the immune response to SARS-CoV-2. The samples were drawn from two sources: the first 160 participants of the ongoing ImmuneRACE study, and 1,200 or so subjects contributed by 6 global collaborators. The sample metadata nearly always contained a de-identified subject ID, COVID-19 status, age in years and sex. Where HLA class I and class II types were available, the types were taken from metadata supplied by the sample provider, not from assay-based typing.

The paper's findings and limits, for the study overall: The amount of clinical and demographic metadata varied by source and participant and was provided uncurated.

One collaborating source in Seattle enrolled patients during active infection and followed them longitudinally through the course of disease. Whole blood was collected in K2EDTA tubes by collaborating institutions according to the institutions' own protocols. For TCRbeta analysis, collaborator samples were shipped as frozen whole blood, as isolated PBMCs, or as DNA extracted from either sample type. Including cysteine and phenylalanine, the CDR3 has 16 amino acids. The CDR3 DNA has 48 bases and is translated from base 1. From a lookup of the germline V gene, CDR1 and CDR2 are MDHEN and SYDVKM. V lost 6 bases and J lost 3 bases; the stretch between them is 19 bases long.

The V and J genes are TRBV28 and TRBJ2-3; a tentative D call is TRBD1 (6 bases match). This sequence originates from a woman aged 45-59 years with COVID-19, enrolled during active disease. Sequencing was done on a sample of peripheral blood. The nucleotide sequence is TGTGCCAGCAGATTCTTACAGGGATCATGGACAGATACGCAGTATTTT. Translated, it gives CASRFLQGSWTDTQYF.